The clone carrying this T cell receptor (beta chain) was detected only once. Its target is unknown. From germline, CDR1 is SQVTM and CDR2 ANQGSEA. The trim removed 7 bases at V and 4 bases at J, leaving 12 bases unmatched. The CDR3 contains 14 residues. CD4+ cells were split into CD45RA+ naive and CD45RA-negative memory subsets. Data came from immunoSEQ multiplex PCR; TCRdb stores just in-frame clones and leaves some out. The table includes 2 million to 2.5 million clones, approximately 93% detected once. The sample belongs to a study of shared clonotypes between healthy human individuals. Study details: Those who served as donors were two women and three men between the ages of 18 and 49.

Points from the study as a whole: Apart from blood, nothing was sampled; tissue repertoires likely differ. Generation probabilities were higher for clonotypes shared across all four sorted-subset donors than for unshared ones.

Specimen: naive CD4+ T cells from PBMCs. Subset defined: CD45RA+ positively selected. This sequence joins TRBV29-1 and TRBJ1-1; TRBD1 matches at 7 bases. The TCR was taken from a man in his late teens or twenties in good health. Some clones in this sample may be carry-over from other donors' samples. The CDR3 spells CSAAYRGEGTEAFF. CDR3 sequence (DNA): TGCAGCGCCGCATACAGGGGCGAAGGCACTGAAGCTTTCTTT.